The sequence of this T cell receptor (beta chain) was determined in a study of blood T cell repertoires in COVID-19. The overall study: Sites in the United States, Italy and Spain provided acute and convalescent COVID-19 samples. In each case, the material was cDNA or gDNA derived from T cells, B-cell-depleted T cells, or PBMCs.

In terms of age and location, participants ranged from roughly 18 to 90 years and lived in roughly 22 US areas. Clinical history as reported by participants underpinned cohort assignment. TCRdb's copy holds only in-frame clones and misses some; the assay was immunoSEQ multiplex PCR. The sample consists of roughly 230,000 clones, 89% of them appearing once. Sequenced: PBMCs or T cells enriched from blood (not recorded which). The TCR comes from a young woman with acute COVID-19.

CDR3 region: CASSSPGSNEQFF. The CDR3 bases are TGTGCCAGCAGCTCCCCCGGGTCTAATGAGCAGTTCTTC. The chain is built from TRBV5-6 and TRBJ2-1; no definite D call. The CDR3 is 13 amino acids. From germline, CDR1 is SGHDT and CDR2 YYEEEE. Trimming cost V 3 bases and J 7 bases, with 11 bases left between them.